This TCR beta chain derives from a study of persistence of HIV-infected CD4 T cells (TCRdb year 2020). In the study overall: CMV- and HIV-1 Gag-responding CD4+ T cells were isolated from ART-treated individuals so that antigen-driven clonal expansion of HIV-1-infected cells could be examined. Peripheral blood samples of up to roughly 200 mL were taken at multiple time points, with the exception of a couple of participants who underwent leukapheresis at a single time point. Cross-participant TCR cluster analysis included about eight participants for CMV and about seven participants for Gag. Suppressive ART had been received by participants for a median of roughly 8 years. The clonality of all cells in each sorted population was assessed by TCRbeta sequencing, whereas the clonality of infected cells was assessed by proviral sequencing.

According to the germline V gene (reference sequence), CDR1 reads LGHDT and CDR2 reads YNNKEL. Trimming removed 1 base from V and 13 bases from J, leaving 17 bases between the germline ends. Including the terminal cysteine and phenylalanine, the CDR3 comprises 15 residues. The only DNA kept is the CDR3, 45 bases in frame from the first base. The meaning of the sample's treatment or condition label: suppressive antiretroviral therapy. Cells were stimulated with lysates of CMV-infected fibroblasts at roughly 9.1 ug/mL. Memory populations depleted of antigen-responding cells were obtained by sorting nonresponding CD40L-negative CD69-negative CD45RO-high memory CD4+ T cells. Participants were HIV-1-infected adults who started suppressive ART during chronic infection. Plasma HIV-1 RNA had been undetectable (below 50 copies/mL) in participants for at least 4 years. To be included, a participant needed positive CMV serology and a CD4+ T cell count above 400 cells/uL. Before stimulation, PBMCs were isolated using density centrifugation and depleted of CD8+ T cells. For roughly 19 hours, CD8-depleted PBMCs were stimulated with anti-CD28/CD49d costimulation, a CD40-blocking antibody, and enfuvirtide, which was added to prevent new infections. Cells were sorted on a Beckman Coulter MoFlo Legacy or XDP sorter, with propidium iodide excluding dead cells. The QIAamp DNA Mini Kit was used for genomic DNA extraction from samples above one million cells, and the Quick-DNA Microprep Kit was used otherwise.

TCRbeta repertoires were sequenced from genomic DNA with the immunoSEQ hsTCRB assay version 4 in survey mode. For TCRbeta sequencing, genomic DNA was diluted to approximately 9.6 ng/uL, and up to roughly 1 ug was used per sample. The authors' analysis ran thus. Analysis of the TCRbeta data was done in ImmunoSeq Analyzer 3.0, and diversity was computed on productive nucleotide rearrangements. Using the Immunarch R package, the improved Chao index served to estimate lower-bound TCR diversity and the Gini coefficient served to estimate clonality. When different nucleotide rearrangements encoded the same CDR3beta amino acid sequence, each rearrangement was treated as a distinct clonotype. Differential abundance analysis found TCRbeta sequences that were significantly enriched in antigen-responding cells compared with anti-CD3/anti-CD28-activated cells. GLIPH2 grouped TCRs by predicted peptide-MHC specificity, both within each participant and across combined participant data sets. TCRdb took this table from immuneACCESS and kept in-frame rearrangements with V and J called. Such tables lack part of the clones; where checked against another copy, unresolved V genes explain under half of the gap, and the rest is unexplained. V, J and clone size are taken as reported in that table, and D and trimming were inferred from the DNA itself. This sample has fewer than 30,000 clones in its table, and roughly four fifths of those were observed once. 4% to 5% of the sample is held by the ten biggest clonotypes.

In regard to this clone: What this receptor recognizes is not known. No base quality values were provided; no much bigger clone lies one nucleotide off.

Points the paper makes about the study in general: Enrichment of degenerate expanded CDR3beta sequences was found in antigen-responding cells, suggesting convergent selection of CD4+ responses to CMV and Gag. TCRbeta richness in CMV- and Gag-responding cells was significantly lower than in anti-CD3/anti-CD28-responding cells; CMV-responding cells had higher oligoclonality than CD3/CD28-stimulated and Gag-responding cells. TCR oligoclonality correlated with proviral oligoclonality within the same sorted populations. Few individuals were included in the study, and only a limited range of antigens was tested. Because the TCR analyses were done in bulk, restricting them to just the rare CMV-responding cells that actually carried HIV-1 proviruses was not possible.

The specimen comprised CD4+ T cells sorted from PBMCs after roughly 17-hour stimulation, sampled from a patient who received antiretroviral therapy. What the cell subset or site label conveys for this sample: CD40L-CD69- CD45RO-high memory CD4 T cells not responding to CMV lysate. This TCR came from an adult man with HIV who was CMV-seropositive. The chain joins TRBV3-1 (or the pseudogene TRBV3-2) to TRBJ1-6, with a weak D call of TRBD1 (5 bases match). The DNA sequence is TGTGCCAGCAGCCAAGCGGTCACGAGGGGCTCGCCCCTCCACTTT. The translation is CASSQAVTRGSPLHF.